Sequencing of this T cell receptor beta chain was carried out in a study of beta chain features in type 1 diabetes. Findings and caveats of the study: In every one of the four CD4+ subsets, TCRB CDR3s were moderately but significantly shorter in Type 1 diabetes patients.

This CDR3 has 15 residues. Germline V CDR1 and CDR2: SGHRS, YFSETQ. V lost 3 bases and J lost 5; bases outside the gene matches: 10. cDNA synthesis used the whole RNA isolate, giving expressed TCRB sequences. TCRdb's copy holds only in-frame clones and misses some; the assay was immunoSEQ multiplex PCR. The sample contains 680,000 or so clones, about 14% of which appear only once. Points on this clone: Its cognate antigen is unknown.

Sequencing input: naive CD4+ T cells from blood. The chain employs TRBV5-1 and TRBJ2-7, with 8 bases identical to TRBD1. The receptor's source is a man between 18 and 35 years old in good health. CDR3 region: CASSYNGQGSDEQYF. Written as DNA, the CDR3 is TGCGCCAGCAGCTATAATGGACAGGGTTCGGACGAGCAGTACTTC.